This T cell receptor beta chain was sequenced during a study of spatial heterogeneity in lung cancer. MiXCR was run by TCRdb on the 5' RACE reads, yielding one entry per CDR3 protein. The sample yields 42,000 or so distinct CDR3 sequences, roughly a tenth seen once. This CDR3 spans 13 amino acids. Germline CDR1 MNHEY, CDR2 SVGAGI. Trimming took 6 bases from V and 6 from J, leaving 15 bases between them. The time point was: blood at routine non-recurrence follow-up after resection. This clonotype appeared a few times. V usage is TRBV6-5 and J usage is TRBJ2-7; D may be TRBD2 (5 bases). The receptor was derived from a female donor with early-stage non-small cell lung cancer. Sequenced material: PBMCs, taken at follow-up. CDR3 sequence (DNA): TGTGCCAGCAGAAACGGGGTCCGGGGCGAGCAGTACTTC. Its translation: CASRNGVRGEQYF.